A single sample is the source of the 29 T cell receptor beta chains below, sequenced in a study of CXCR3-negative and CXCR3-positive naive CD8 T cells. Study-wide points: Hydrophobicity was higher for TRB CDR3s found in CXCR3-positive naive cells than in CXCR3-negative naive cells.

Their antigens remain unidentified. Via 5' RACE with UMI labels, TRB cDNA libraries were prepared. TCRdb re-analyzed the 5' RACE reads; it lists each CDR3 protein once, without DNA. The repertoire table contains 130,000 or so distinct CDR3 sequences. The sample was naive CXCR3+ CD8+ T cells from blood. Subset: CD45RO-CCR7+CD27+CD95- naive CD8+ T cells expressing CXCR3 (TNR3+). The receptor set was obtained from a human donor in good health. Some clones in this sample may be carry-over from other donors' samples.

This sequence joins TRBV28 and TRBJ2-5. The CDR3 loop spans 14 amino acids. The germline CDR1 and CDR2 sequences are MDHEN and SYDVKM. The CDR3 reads CASSPARIQETQYF.

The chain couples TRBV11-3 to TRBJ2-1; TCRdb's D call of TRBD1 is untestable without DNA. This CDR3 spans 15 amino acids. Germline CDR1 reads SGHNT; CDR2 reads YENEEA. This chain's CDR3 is CASSTLGQGISEQFF.

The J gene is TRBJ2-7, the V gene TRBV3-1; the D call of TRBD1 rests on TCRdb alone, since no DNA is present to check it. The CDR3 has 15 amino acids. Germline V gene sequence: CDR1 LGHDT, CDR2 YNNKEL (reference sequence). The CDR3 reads CASSPAGTVLYEQYF.

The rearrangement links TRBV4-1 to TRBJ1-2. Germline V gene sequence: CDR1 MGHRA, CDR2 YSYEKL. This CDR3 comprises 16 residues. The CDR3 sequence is CASSPSLLFSSYGYTF.

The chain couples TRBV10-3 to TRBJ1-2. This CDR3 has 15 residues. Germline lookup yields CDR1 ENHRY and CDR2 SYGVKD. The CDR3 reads CAISDPALGLVIYTF.

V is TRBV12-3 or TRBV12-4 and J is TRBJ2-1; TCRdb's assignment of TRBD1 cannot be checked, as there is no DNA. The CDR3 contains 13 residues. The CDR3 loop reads CASTRGQSNEQFF.

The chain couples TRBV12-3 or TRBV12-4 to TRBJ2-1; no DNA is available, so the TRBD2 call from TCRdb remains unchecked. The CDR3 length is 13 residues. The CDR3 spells CASSYGSGDEQFF.

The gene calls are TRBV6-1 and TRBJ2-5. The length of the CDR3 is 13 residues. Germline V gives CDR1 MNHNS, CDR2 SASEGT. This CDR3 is CASSDHNEETQYF.

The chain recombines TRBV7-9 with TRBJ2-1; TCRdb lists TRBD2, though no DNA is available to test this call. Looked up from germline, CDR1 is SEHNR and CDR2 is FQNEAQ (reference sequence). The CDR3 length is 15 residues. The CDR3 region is CASSFSEGTYNEQFF.

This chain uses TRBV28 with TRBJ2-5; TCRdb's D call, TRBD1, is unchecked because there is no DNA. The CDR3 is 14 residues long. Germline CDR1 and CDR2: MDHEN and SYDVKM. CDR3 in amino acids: CASRQVLQGETQYF. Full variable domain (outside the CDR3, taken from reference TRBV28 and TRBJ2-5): DVKVTQSSRYLVKRTGEKVFLECVQDMDHENMFWYRQDPGLGLRLIYFSYDVKMKEKGDIPEGYSVSREKKERFSLILESASTNQTSMYLCASRQVLQGETQYFGPGTRLLVL.

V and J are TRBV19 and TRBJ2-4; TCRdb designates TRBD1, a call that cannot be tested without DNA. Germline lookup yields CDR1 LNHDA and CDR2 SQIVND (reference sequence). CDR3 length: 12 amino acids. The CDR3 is CASKGAQNIQYF.

CDR3 sequence reads: CSVEDRDFDYGYTF. V is TRBV29-1 and J is TRBJ1-2. The CDR3 contains 14 residues. From germline, CDR1 is SQVTM and CDR2 ANQGSEA. Filled out from reference TRBV29-1 and TRBJ1-2, the complete variable domain reads SAVISQKPSRDICQRGTSLTIQCQVDSQVTMMFWYRQQPGQSLTLIATANQGSEATYESGFVIDKFPISRPNLTFSTLTVSNMSPEDSSIYLCSVEDRDFDYGYTFGSGTRLTVV.

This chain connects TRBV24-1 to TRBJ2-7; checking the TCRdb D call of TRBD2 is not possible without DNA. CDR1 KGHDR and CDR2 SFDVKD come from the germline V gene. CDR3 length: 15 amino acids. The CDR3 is CATSDSPGGIDEQYF.

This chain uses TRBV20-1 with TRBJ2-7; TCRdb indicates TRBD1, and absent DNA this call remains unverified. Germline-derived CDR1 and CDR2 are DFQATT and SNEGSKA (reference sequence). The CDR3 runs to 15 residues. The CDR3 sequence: CSARVQGGSSYEQYF.

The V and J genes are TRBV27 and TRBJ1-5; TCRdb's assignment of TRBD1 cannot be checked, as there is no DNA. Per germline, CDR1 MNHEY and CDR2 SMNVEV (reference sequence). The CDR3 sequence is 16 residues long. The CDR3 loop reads CASSFIGRENNQPQRF.

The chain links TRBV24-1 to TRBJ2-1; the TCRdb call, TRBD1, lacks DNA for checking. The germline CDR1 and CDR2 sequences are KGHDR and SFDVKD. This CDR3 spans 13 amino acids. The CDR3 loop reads CATSNGEGNEQFF.

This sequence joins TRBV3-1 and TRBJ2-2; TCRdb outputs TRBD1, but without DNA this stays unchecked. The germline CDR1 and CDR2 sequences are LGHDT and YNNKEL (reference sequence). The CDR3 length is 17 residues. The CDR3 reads CASSHISGQGAIGELFF.

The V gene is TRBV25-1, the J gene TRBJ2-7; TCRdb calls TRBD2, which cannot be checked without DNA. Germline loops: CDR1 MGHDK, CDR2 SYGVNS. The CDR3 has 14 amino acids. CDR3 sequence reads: CASQPGLAGTEQYF.

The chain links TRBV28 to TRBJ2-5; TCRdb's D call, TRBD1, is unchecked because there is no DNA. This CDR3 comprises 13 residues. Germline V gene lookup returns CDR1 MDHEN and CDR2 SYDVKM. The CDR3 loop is CASSIEGGETQYF. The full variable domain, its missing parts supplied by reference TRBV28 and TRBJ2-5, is DVKVTQSSRYLVKRTGEKVFLECVQDMDHENMFWYRQDPGLGLRLIYFSYDVKMKEKGDIPEGYSVSREKKERFSLILESASTNQTSMYLCASSIEGGETQYFGPGTRLLVL.

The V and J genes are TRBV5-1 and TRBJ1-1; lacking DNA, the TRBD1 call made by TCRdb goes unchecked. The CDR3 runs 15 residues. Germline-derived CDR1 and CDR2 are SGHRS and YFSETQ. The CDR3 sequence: CASSLDWDLNTEAFF.

CDR3 in amino acids: CSASWDRATGEQFF. The chain combines TRBV20-1 with TRBJ2-1; TCRdb's D call of TRBD1 is untestable without DNA. CDR3 length: 14 amino acids. Looked up from germline, CDR1 is DFQATT and CDR2 is SNEGSKA (reference sequence).

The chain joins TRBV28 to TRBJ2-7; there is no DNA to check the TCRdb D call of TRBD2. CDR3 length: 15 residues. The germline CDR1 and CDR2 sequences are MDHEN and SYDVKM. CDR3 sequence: CASSFSPGLLVEQYF.

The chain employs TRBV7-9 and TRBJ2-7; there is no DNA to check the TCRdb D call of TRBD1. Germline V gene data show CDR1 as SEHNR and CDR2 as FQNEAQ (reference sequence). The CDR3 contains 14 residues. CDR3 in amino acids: CASSSRDSAYEQYF.

This CDR3 is CASSSPGARNTEAFF. V usage is TRBV13 and J usage is TRBJ1-1; TCRdb's D gene call, TRBD1, goes unchecked for lack of DNA. This CDR3 has 15 amino acids. Germline values: CDR1 PRHDT, CDR2 FYEKMQ (reference sequence).

CDR3 residues: CASTQGYEQYF. The chain joins TRBV10-2 to TRBJ2-7; TCRdb designates TRBD1, a call that cannot be tested without DNA. The germline V gene has CDR1 WSHSY and CDR2 SAAADI. The CDR3 has 11 amino acids.

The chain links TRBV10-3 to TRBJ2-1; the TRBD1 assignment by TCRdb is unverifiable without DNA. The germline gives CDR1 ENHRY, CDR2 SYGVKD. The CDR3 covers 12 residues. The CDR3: CAISDLPDEQFF.

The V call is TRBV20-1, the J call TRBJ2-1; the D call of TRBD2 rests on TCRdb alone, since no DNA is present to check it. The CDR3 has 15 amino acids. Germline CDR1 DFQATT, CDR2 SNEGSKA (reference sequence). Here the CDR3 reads CSARGLAGKYNEQFF.

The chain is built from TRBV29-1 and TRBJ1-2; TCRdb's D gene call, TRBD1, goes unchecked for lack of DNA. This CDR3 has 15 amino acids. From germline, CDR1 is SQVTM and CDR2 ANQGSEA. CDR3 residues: CSVFSGTERNYGYTF.

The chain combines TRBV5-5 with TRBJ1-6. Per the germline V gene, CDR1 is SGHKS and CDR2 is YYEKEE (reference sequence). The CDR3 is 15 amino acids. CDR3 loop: CASSLDRRRNSPLHF. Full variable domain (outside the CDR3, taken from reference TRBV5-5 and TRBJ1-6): DAGVTQSPTHLIKTRGQQVTLRCSPISGHKSVSWYQQVLGQGPQFIFQYYEKEERGRGNFPDRFSARQFPNYSSELNVNALLLGDSALYLCASSLDRRRNSPLHFGNGTRLTVT.